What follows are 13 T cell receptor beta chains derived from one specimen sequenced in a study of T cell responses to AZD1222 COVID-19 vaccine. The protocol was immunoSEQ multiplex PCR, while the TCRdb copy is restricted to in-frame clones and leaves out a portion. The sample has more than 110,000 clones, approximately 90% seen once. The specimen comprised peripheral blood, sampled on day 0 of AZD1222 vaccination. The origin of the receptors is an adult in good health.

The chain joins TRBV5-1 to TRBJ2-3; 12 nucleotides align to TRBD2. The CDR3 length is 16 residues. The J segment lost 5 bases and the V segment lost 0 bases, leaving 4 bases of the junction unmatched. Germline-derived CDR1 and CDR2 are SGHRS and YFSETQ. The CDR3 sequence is CASSLGTSGKQDTQYF. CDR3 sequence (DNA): TGCGCCAGCAGCTTGGGGACTAGCGGGAAGCAAGATACGCAGTATTTT.

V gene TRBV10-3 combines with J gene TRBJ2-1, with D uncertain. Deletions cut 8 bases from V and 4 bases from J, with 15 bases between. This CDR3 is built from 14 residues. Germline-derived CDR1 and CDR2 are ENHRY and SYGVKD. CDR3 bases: TGTGCCATCTCTGCGGAAGGTCGATACAATGAGCAGTTCTTC. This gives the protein CAISAEGRYNEQFF.

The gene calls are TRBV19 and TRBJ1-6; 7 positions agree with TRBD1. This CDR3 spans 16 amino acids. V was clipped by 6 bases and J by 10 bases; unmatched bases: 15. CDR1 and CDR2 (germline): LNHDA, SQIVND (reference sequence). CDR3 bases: TGTGCCAGTAGCCCGACCCACAGGGGTAGTCGCTCACCCCTCCACTTT. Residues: CASSPTHRGSRSPLHF.

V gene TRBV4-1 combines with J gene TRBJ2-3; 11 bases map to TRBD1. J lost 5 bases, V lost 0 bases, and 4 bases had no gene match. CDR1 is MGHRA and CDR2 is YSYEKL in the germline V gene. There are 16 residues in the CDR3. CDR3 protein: CASSQEGGQGGDTQYF. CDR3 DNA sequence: TGCGCCAGCAGCCAAGAGGGGGGACAGGGGGGAGATACGCAGTATTTT.

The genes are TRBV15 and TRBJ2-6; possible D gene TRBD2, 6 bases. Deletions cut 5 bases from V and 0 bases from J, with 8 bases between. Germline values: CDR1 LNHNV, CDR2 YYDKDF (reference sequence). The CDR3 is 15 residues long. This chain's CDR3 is CATSLGGSGANVLTF. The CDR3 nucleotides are TGTGCCACCAGCCTCGGGGGCTCTGGGGCCAACGTCCTGACTTTC.

CDR3 in amino acids: CASSYSKRGAYNEQFF. The CDR3 bases are TGTGCCAGCAGTTACTCGAAGCGGGGGGCATACAATGAGCAGTTCTTC. The genes are TRBV6-5 and TRBJ2-1, with 9 bases that match TRBD2. V was pared by 0 bases and J by 4 bases, with 4 bases of the junction left unmatched. Germline assignment: CDR1 MNHEY and CDR2 SVGAGI. This CDR3 has 16 amino acids.

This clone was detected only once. The CDR3 bases are TGTGCCATCAGTCACCCATCCCAAGGAGATGAAAAACTGTTTTTT. Encoded protein: CAISHPSQGDEKLFF. The genes are TRBV10-3 and TRBJ1-4; no clear D. Germline-derived CDR1 and CDR2 are ENHRY and SYGVKD. V lost 5 bases and J lost 6, with 16 bases in between. The CDR3 runs 15 residues.

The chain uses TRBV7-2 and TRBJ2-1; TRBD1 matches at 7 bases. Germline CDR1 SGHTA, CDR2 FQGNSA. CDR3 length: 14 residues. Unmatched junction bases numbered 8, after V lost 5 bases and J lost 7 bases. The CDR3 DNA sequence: TGTGCCAGCAGCCCAGCAGGGGGAATTAATGAGCAGTTCTTC. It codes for CASSPAGGINEQFF.

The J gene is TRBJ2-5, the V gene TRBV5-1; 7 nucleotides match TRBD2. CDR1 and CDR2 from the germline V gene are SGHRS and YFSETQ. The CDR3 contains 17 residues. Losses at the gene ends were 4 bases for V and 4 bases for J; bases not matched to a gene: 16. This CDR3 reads CASSRGLAERSGETQYF. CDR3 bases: TGCGCCAGCAGCCGAGGGCTAGCGGAAAGGAGTGGAGAGACCCAGTACTTC.

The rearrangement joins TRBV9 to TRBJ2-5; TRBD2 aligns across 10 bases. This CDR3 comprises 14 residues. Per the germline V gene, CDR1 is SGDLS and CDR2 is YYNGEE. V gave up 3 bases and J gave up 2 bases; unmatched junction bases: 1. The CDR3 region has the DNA TGTGCCAGCAGCGAGCGGGGGGGTCAAGAGACCCAGTACTTC. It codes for CASSERGGQETQYF.

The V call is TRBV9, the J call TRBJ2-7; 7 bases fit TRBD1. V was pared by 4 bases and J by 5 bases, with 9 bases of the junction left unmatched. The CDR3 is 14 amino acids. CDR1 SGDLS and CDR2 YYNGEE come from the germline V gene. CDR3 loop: CASSQGQRVNEQYF. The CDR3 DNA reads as TGTGCCAGCAGCCAGGGACAGAGGGTTAACGAGCAGTACTTC.

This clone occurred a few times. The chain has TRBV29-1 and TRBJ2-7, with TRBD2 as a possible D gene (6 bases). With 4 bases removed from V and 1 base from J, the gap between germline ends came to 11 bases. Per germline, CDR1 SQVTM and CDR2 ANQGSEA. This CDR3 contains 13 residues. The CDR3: CSVGLLASYEQYF. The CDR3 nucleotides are TGCAGCGTTGGGCTACTAGCTTCCTACGAGCAGTACTTC.

CDR3 nucleotide sequence: TGTGCCAGCAGCTTTGAGGCGGCCGGGACAGGGGGTGAGACCCAGTACTTC. This encodes CASSFEAAGTGGETQYF. This sequence joins TRBV7-7 and TRBJ2-5; 11 bases line up with TRBD1. Germline-derived CDR1 and CDR2 are SSHAT and FNYEAQ (reference sequence). V lost 3 bases and J lost 5; bases outside the gene matches: 11. This CDR3 contains 17 residues. The variable domain in full, completed from reference TRBV7-7 and TRBJ2-5, reads GAGVSQSPRYKVTKRGQDVTLRCDPISSHATLYWYQQALGQGPEFLTYFNYEAQPDKSGLPSDRFSAERPEGSISTLTIQRTEQRDSAMYRCASSFEAAGTGGETQYFGPGTRLLVL.